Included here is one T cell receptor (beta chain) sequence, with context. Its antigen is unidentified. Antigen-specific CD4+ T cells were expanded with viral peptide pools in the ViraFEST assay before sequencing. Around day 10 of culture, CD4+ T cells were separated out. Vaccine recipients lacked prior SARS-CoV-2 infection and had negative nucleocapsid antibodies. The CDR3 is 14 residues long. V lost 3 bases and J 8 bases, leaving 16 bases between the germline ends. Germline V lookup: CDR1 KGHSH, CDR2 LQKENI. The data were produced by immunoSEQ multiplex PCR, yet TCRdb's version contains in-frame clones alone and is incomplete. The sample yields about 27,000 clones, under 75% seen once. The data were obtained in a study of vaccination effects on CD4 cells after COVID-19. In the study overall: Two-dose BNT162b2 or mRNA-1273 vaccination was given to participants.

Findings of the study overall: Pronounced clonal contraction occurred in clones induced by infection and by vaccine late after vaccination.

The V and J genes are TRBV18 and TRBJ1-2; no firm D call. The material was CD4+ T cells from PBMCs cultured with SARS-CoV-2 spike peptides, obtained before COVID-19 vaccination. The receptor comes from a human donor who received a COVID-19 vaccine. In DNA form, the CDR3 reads TGTGCCAGCTCACCTCCTTCTGGGGTACGCGGCTACACCTTC. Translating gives CASSPPSGVRGYTF. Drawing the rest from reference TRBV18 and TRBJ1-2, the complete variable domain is NAGVMQNPRHLVRRRGQEARLRCSPMKGHSHVYWYRQLPEEGLKFMVYLQKENIIDESGMPKERFSAEFPKEGPSILRIQQVVRGDSAAYFCASSPPSGVRGYTFGSGTRLTVV.